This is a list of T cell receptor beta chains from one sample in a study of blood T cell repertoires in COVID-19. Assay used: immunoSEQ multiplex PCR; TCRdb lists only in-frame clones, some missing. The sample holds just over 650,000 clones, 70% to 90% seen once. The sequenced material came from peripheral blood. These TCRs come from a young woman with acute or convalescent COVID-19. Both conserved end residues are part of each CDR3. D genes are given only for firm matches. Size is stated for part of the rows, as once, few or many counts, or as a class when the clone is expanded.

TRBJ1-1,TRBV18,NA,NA,CASSPNLGSDTEAFF,TGTGCCAGCTCACCAAATCTCGGGTCGGACACTGAAGCTTTCTTT
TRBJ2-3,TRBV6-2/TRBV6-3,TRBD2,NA,CASSYRLAGETDTQYF,TGTGCCAGCAGTTACCGACTAGCGGGGGAGACAGATACGCAGTATTTT
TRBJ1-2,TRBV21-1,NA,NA,CASSERQGFNYGYTF,TGTGCCAGCAGCGAGAGACAGGGATTTAACTATGGCTACACCTTC
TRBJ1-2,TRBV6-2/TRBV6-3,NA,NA,CASNPERQLENYGYTF,TGTGCCAGCAACCCGGAACGACAACTAGAAAACTATGGCTACACCTTC
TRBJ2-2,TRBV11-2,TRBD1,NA,CASSFPNRDRRTGELFF,TGTGCCAGCAGCTTTCCAAACCGGGACAGGAGGACCGGGGAGCTGTTTTTT
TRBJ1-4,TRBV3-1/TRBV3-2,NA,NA,CASSVQGGEKLFF,TGTGCCAGCAGCGTCCAGGGAGGGGAAAAACTGTTTTTT
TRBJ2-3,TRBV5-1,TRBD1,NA,CASSEDRGLETDTQYF,TGCGCCAGCAGCGAGGACAGGGGGCTTGAAACAGATACGCAGTATTTT
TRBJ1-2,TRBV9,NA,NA,CASSGKGGHSYGYTF,TGTGCCAGCAGCGGAAAAGGGGGACATTCCTATGGCTACACCTTC
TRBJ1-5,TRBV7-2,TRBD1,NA,CASSPQGQVGWDQPQHF,TGTGCCAGCAGCCCCCAGGGACAGGTGGGGTGGGATCAGCCCCAGCATTTT
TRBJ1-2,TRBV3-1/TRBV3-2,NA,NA,CASRPVATGRDYGYTF,TGTGCCAGCAGGCCCGTCGCGACAGGTAGAGACTATGGCTACACCTTC
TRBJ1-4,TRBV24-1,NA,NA,CATSVYVPATNEKLFF,TGTGCCACCAGTGTCTACGTTCCCGCAACTAATGAAAAACTGTTTTTT
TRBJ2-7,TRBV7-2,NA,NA,CASSFLHEQYF,TGTGCCAGCAGCTTTCTTCACGAGCAGTACTTC
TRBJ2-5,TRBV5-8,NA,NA,CASSNVQGPQETQYF,TGTGCCAGCAGCAATGTACAGGGTCCCCAAGAGACCCAGTACTTC
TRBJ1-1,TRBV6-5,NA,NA,CASSTDPGGNTEAFF,TGTGCCAGCAGTACGGACCCCGGAGGGAACACTGAAGCTTTCTTT
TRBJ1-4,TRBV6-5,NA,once,CASSYPGTNEKLFF,TGTGCCAGCAGTTACCCGGGGACTAATGAAAAACTGTTTTTT
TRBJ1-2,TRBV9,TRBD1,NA,CASSGTGTGGASGYGYTF,TGTGCCAGCAGCGGTACCGGGACAGGGGGCGCGTCTGGCTATGGCTACACCTTC
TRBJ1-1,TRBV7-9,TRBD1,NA,CASSPRGTEATEAFF,TGTGCCAGCAGCCCCCGCGGGACAGAGGCCACTGAAGCTTTCTTT